Following are 16 T cell receptor beta chains from one sample sequenced in a study of T cell clonality in common variable immunodeficiency. Overall study results and limits: Common variable immunodeficiency TCR beta sequences reportedly had fewer deletions and N-nucleotide insertions.

Data came from immunoSEQ multiplex PCR; TCRdb stores just in-frame clones and leaves some out. The sample is made up of about 26,000 clones, none counted only once. These receptors have no known antigen. Sequencing was carried out using peripheral blood mononuclear cells. Every receptor here comes from a human donor with common variable immunodeficiency.

At least ten counts were recorded for this clone. The CDR3 end lies 3 residues beyond the end of the read and is filled in from the germline J gene. The same CDR3 is also encoded by other DNA sequences in this sample. The rearrangement links TRBV7-9 to TRBJ2-3, with 9 bases lining up with TRBD2. Trimming took 11 bases from V and 4 from J; bases not matched to a gene: 10. The V gene's germline CDR1 is SEHNR and CDR2 FQNEAQ (reference sequence). The length of the CDR3 is 14 residues. CDR3 DNA (partial): TGTGCCGGTTCGCGGGGGGGCCAGTCAGATACG. It yields the protein CAGSRGGQSDT. The CDR3 as a whole reads CAGSRGGQSDTQYF. The entire variable domain, with the rest obtained from reference TRBV7-9 and TRBJ2-3, is as follows: DTGVSQNPRHKITKRGQNVTFRCDPISEHNRLYWYRQTLGQGPEFLTYFQNEAQLEKSRLLSDRFSAERPKGSFSTLEIQRTEQGDSAMYLCAGSRGGQSDTQYFGPGTRLTVL.

This clone was detected many times. Read sequence stops 3 residues before the CDR3 end, and the germline J gene provides the missing end. V is TRBV7-9 and J is TRBJ2-5; D might be TRBD2 (6 bases). V gave up 0 bases and J gave up 1 base, with 6 bases separating them. The length of the CDR3 is 14 residues. In germline, CDR1 is SEHNR, CDR2 FQNEAQ (reference sequence). The sequenced CDR3 bases are TGTGCCAGCAGCTTAGCGCGGGGCCAAGAGACC. It yields the protein CASSLARGQET. The full CDR3 sequence reads CASSLARGQETQYF.

About this clone: The read ends 3 residues shy of where the CDR3 ends; the end is completed using the germline J gene. The chain links TRBV19 to TRBJ1-6; 7 bases line up with TRBD1. CDR1 is LNHDA, CDR2 SQIVND, per germline (reference sequence). The CDR3 spans 16 residues. After removal of 2 bases from V and 9 bases from J, the junction contained 10 bases not matched to a gene. The CDR3 region is CASSIKNRGGGSPLHF. The sequenced CDR3 bases are TGTGCCAGTAGTATAAAGAACAGGGGAGGGGGTTCACCC.

This clone was counted at least ten times. The CDR3 reads CASSVQGAGYEQYF. The sequenced CDR3 bases are TGTGCCAGCAGTGTTCAGGGGGCGGGCTACGAG. The chain combines TRBV2 with TRBJ2-7, with 8 bases lining up with TRBD1. The read finishes 3 residues shy of the CDR3 end, and the germline J gene is used to complete it. The CDR3 is 14 residues long. J gave up 3 bases and V 4 bases, and 5 bases lay outside the gene matches. Germline V lookup: CDR1 SNHLY, CDR2 FYNNEI.

This clone has ten or more counts. Read coverage stops 3 residues before the CDR3 terminus; the germline J gene supplies the remainder. This chain joins TRBV30 and TRBJ2-5; 8 nucleotides match TRBD1. V trimming: 4 bases; J trimming: 4 bases; junction bases outside the gene matches: 8. Germline CDR1 GTSNPN, CDR2 SVGIG (reference sequence). CDR3 size: 14 residues. The CDR3: CAWKQGGFGETQYF. The DNA read from the CDR3 is TGTGCCTGGAAACAGGGGGGATTCGGAGAGACC.

The sample holds many counts of this clone. The CDR3 DNA, read in part, is TGTGCCAGCAGCCCCCGGGTAGCGGGGGGCGCAGATACG. Translation gives CASSPRVAGGADT. The CDR3, in full, reads CASSPRVAGGADTQYF. The chain combines TRBV7-6 with TRBJ2-3, with 10 bases aligning to TRBD2. The read ends 3 residues early relative to the CDR3; the germline J gene fills the gap. The CDR3 runs 16 residues. Germline trimming cut 5 bases from V and 4 bases from J; bases unmatched to any gene: 9. CDR1 and CDR2 from the germline V gene are SGHVS and FNYEAQ.

This clone was counted ten times or more. Read coverage stops 3 residues before the CDR3 terminus; the germline J gene supplies the remainder. This rearrangement joins TRBV10-3 to TRBJ2-7; D is possibly TRBD1 (6 bases). Germline CDR1 and CDR2: ENHRY and SYGVKD. Trimming stripped 9 bases from V and 2 bases from J, with 14 bases between. The CDR3 covers 13 residues. The CDR3: CAIWEGGTYEQYF. The CDR3 DNA, read in part, is TGTGCCATTTGGGAAGGGGGAACCTACGAG.

This clone was picked up many times. The CDR3 end falls 3 residues outside the read, so it is completed with the germline J gene. The sample contains more than one DNA sequence encoding this CDR3. The chain uses TRBV7-8 and TRBJ2-1, with 13 bases that match TRBD2. The CDR3 spans 15 residues. Germline lookup yields CDR1 SGHVS and CDR2 FQNEAQ. V shed 3 bases, J shed 7 bases, and the junction held 3 bases outside the gene matches. The DNA read from the CDR3 is TGTGCCAGCAGCTTGACTAGCGGGGGGTCAAATGAG. Protein sequence: CASSLTSGGSNE. The entire CDR3 protein is CASSLTSGGSNEQFF.

This clone was seen repeatedly, ten times or more. The read gets to within 3 residues of the CDR3 end, and the germline J gene fills in the rest. V and J are TRBV7-2 and TRBJ2-3; 11 positions agree with TRBD1. This CDR3 is 15 amino acids long. Losses at the gene ends were 5 bases for V and 3 bases for J; bases not matched to a gene: 4. The germline V gene has CDR1 SGHTA and CDR2 FQGNSA. This CDR3 reads CASSPGDRGTDTQYF. The covered CDR3 bases are TGTGCCAGCAGCCCAGGGGACAGGGGGACAGATACG.

Ten or more counts support this clone. The missing CDR3 end, 3 residues past where the read stops, is filled in from the germline J gene. V and J are TRBV7-7 and TRBJ2-1; TRBD2 might be the D (6 bases). CDR3 size: 16 residues. V lost 0 bases to trimming and J lost 5 bases, with 14 bases between them. Germline CDR1 SSHAT, CDR2 FNYEAQ (reference sequence). The covered CDR3 bases are TGTGCCAGCAGCTTAGCGAAGAGCGGGCCAAACAATGAG. Amino acid sequence: CASSLAKSGPNNE. The full CDR3 is CASSLAKSGPNNEQFF.

This clone was counted ten times or more. The sequence runs out 3 residues before the end of the CDR3; the remainder is reconstructed from the germline J gene. The gene calls are TRBV7-8 and TRBJ2-7, with a weak D call TRBD1 (5 bases). CDR1 SGHVS and CDR2 FQNEAQ come from the germline V gene. The V end lost 1 base, the J end lost 2 bases, and 12 bases lay between the germline ends. CDR3 length equals 15 residues. CDR3 DNA, as far as it was read: TGTGCCAGCAGCTTAGTTCTGTCAGGGACCTACGAG. As protein: CASSLVLSGTYE. The complete CDR3 sequence is CASSLVLSGTYEQYF.

Points on this clone: The DNA ends 3 residues before the CDR3 does, and the rest of the CDR3 is filled in from the germline J gene. The V call is TRBV6-2 or TRBV6-3, the J call TRBJ2-7; 9 nucleotides line up with TRBD2. Per the germline V gene, CDR1 is MNHEY and CDR2 is SVGEGT. The CDR3 consists of 16 residues. V was pared by 0 bases and J by 6 bases, with 9 bases of the junction left unmatched. The part of the CDR3 DNA that was read is TGTGCCAGCAGTTACTCGCCCATAGCGGGAGCCGGCGAG. As protein: CASSYSPIAGAGE. The full CDR3 protein reads CASSYSPIAGAGEQYF.

The table lists this clone with many counts. The read ends 3 residues early relative to the CDR3; the germline J gene fills the gap. The chain recombines TRBV20-1 with TRBJ2-2; TRBD2 is a possible D gene (6 bases). The germline CDR1 and CDR2 sequences are DFQATT and SNEGSKA (reference sequence). Between the trimmed V and J ends, which lost 6 bases and 2 bases, there was a span of 13 bases. This CDR3 has 14 residues. The CDR3 reads CSAFLGGNTGELFF. The covered CDR3 bases are TGCAGTGCCTTTTTGGGGGGAAACACCGGGGAG.

About this clone: The sequenced fragment ends 3 residues before the CDR3 boundary, so the rest is inferred from the germline J gene. The chain combines TRBV20-1 with TRBJ2-1; D call uncertain. Per the germline V gene, CDR1 is DFQATT and CDR2 is SNEGSKA (reference sequence). V was trimmed by 3 bases and J by 5 bases, leaving 5 bases between them. This CDR3 spans 11 amino acids. CDR3 sequence: CSASRNNEQFF. The CDR3 bases that were read are TGCAGTGCTAGTCGTAACAATGAG.

The CDR3: CASNTGGAFYEQFF. CDR3 DNA (partial): TGTGCCAGCAACACAGGGGGCGCGTTCTATGAG. The rearrangement uses TRBV16 and TRBJ2-1, with 9 positions matching TRBD1. The read comes to an end 3 residues before the CDR3 does, leaving the germline J gene to fill in the end. Germline CDR1 KGHSY, CDR2 FQNENV. V lost 7 bases and J lost 8; bases outside the gene matches: 9. The CDR3 loop spans 14 amino acids.

On this clone: Read sequence stops 3 residues before the CDR3 end, and the germline J gene provides the missing end. The V call is TRBV10-3, the J call TRBJ1-6; D is undetermined. V lost 0 bases, J lost 6 bases, and 6 bases lay in between. Germline CDR1 and CDR2: ENHRY and SYGVKD. This CDR3 is 14 amino acids long. The chain's CDR3 is CAISESGPNSPLHF. CDR3 DNA, as far as it was read: TGTGCCATCAGTGAGTCAGGGCCTAATTCACCC.